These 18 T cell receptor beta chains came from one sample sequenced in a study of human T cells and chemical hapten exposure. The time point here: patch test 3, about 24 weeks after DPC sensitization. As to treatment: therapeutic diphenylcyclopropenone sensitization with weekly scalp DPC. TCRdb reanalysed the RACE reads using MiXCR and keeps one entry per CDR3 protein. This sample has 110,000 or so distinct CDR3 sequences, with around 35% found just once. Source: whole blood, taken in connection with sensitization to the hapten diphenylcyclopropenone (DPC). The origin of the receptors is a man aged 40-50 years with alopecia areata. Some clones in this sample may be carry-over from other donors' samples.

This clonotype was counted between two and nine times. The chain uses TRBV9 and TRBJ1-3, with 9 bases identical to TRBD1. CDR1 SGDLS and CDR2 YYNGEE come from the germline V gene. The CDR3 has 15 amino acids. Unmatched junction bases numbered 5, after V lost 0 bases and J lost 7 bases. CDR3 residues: CASSVEGTGLNTIYF. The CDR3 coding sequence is TGTGCCAGCAGCGTAGAGGGGACAGGGCTCAACACCATATATTTT. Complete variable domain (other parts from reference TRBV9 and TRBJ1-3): DSGVTQTPKHLITATGQRVTLRCSPRSGDLSVYWYQQSLDQGLQFLIQYYNGEERAKGNILERFSAQQFPDLHSELNLSSLELGDSALYFCASSVEGTGLNTIYFGEGSWLTVV.

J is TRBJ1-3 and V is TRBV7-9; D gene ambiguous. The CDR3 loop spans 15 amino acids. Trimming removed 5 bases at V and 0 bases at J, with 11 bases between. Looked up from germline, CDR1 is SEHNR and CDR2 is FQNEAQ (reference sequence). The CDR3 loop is CASSPERVSGNTIYF. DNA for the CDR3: TGTGCCAGCAGCCCAGAAAGGGTCTCTGGAAACACCATATATTTT.

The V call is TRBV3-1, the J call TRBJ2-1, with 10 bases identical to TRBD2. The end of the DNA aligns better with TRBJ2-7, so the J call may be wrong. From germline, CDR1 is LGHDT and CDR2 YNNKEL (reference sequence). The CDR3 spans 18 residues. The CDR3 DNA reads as TGTGCCAGCAGCCAAGCCCCCCTAGGGCTAGCGGGAGTTAATGAGCAGTACTTC. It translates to CASSQAPLGLAGVNEQYF.

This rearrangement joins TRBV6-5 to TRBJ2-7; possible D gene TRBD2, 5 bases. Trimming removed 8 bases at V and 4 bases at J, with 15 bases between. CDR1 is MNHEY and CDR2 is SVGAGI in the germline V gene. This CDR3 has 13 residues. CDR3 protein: CASSLGSGYEQYV. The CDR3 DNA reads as TGTGCCAGCTCGTTAGGGTCGGGATACGAGCAGTACGTC.

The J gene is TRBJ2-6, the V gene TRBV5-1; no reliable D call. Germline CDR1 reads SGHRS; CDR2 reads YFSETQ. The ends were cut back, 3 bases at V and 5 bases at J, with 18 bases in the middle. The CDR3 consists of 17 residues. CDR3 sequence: CASSSAGPLLWANVLTF. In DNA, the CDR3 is TGCGCCAGCAGCTCGGCCGGGCCGCTCCTCTGGGCCAACGTCCTGACTTTC.

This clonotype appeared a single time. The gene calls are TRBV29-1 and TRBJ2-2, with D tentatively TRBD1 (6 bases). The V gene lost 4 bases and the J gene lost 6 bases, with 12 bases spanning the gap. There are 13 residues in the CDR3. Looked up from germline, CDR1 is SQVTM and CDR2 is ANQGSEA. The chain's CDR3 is CSVGPGDPGELFF. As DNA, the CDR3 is TGCAGCGTTGGGCCAGGGGATCCCGGGGAGCTGTTTTTT.

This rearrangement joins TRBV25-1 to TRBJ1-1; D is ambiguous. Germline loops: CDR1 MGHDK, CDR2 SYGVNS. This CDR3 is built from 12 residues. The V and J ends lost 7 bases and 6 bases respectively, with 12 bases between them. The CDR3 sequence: CASTKGISEAFF. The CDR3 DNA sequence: TGTGCCAGCACCAAGGGCATCTCTGAAGCTTTCTTT.

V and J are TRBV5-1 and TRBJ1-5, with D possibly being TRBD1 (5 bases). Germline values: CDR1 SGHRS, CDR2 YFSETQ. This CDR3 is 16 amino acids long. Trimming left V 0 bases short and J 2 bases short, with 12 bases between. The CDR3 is CASSLDGGVGNQPQHF. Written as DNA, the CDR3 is TGCGCCAGCAGCTTGGACGGGGGGGTGGGCAATCAGCCCCAGCATTTT.

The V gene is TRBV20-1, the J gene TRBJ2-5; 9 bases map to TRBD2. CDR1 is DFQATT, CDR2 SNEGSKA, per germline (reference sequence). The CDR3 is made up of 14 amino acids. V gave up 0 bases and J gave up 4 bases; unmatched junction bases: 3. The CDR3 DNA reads TGCAGTGCTAGAGAAGCGGGAGGATTAGAGACCCAGTACTTC. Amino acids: CSAREAGGLETQYF.

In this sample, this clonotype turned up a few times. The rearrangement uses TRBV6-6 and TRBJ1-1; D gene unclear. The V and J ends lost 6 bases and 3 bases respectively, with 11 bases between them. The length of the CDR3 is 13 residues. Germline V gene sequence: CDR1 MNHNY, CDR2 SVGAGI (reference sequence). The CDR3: CASRVRQDTEAFF. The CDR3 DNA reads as TGTGCCAGCAGGGTGAGGCAGGACACTGAAGCTTTCTTT.

DNA of the CDR3: TGTGCCAGCAGTTTAGACGGGAGGGAGCAGTACGTC. Amino acid sequence: CASSLDGREQYV. The chain recombines TRBV12-3 or TRBV12-4 with TRBJ2-7, with TRBD2 matching over 7 bases. The CDR3 loop spans 12 amino acids. The trim removed 1 base at V and 7 bases at J, leaving 1 base unmatched.

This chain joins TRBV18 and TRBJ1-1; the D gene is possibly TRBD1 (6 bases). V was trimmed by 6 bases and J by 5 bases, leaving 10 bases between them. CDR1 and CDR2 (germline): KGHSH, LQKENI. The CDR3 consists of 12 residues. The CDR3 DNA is TGTGCCAGCTCCCTGGGGGCGACTGAAGCTTTCTTT. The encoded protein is CASSLGATEAFF.

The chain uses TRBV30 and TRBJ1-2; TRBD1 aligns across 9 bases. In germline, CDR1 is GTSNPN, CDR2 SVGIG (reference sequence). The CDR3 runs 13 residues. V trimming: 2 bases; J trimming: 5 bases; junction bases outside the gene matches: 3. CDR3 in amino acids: CAWSPGTGYGYTF. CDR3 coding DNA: TGTGCCTGGAGTCCCGGGACAGGGTATGGCTACACCTTC.

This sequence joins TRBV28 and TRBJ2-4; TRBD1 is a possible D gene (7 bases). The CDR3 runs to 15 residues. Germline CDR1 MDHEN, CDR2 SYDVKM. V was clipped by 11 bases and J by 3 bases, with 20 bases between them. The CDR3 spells CASHGGGVGKNIQYF. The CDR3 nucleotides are TGTGCCTCCCATGGAGGGGGCGTAGGCAAAAACATTCAGTACTTC.

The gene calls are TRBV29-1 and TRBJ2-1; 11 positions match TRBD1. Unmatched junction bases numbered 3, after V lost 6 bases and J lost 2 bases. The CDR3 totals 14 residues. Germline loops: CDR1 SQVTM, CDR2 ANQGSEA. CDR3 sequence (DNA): TGCAGCGTGTTGGGACAGGGGGCCTACAATGAGCAGTTCTTC. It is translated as CSVLGQGAYNEQFF.

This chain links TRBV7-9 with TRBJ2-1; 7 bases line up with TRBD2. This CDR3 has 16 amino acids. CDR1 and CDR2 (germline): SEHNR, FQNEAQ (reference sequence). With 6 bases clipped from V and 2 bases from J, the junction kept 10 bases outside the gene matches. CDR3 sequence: CASRVWTSLTYNEQFF. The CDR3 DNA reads TGTGCCAGCAGGGTTTGGACTAGTTTGACCTACAATGAGCAGTTCTTC. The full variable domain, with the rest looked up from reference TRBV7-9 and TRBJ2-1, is DTGVSQNPRHKITKRGQNVTFRCDPISEHNRLYWYRQTLGQGPEFLTYFQNEAQLEKSRLLSDRFSAERPKGSFSTLEIQRTEQGDSAMYLCASRVWTSLTYNEQFFGPGTRLTVL.

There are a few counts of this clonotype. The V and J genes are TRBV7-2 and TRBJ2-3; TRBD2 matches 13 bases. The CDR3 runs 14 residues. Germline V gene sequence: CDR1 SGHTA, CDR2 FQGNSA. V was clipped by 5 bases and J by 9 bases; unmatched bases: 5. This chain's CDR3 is CASSGLAGADTQYF. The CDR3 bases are TGTGCCAGCAGCGGACTAGCGGGAGCTGACACGCAGTATTTT.

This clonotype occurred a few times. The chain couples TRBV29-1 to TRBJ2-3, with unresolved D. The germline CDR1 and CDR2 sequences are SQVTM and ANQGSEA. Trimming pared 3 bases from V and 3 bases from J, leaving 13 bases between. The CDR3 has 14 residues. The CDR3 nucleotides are TGCAGCGTTGAGCCAGCCAGATCGACAGATACGCAGTATTTT. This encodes CSVEPARSTDTQYF.